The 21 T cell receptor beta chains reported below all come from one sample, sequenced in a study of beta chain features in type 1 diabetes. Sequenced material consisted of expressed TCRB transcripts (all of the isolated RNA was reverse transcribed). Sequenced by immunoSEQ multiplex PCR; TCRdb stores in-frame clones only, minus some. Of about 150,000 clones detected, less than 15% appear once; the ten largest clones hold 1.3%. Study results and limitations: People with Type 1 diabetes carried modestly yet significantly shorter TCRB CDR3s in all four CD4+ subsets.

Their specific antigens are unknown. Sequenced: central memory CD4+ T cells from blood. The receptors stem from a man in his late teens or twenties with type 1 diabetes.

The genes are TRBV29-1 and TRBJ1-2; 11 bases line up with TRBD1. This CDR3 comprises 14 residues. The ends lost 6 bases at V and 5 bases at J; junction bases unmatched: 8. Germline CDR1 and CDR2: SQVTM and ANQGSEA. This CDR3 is CSVHRDRGMYGYTF. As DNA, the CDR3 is TGCAGCGTCCACCGGGACAGGGGGATGTATGGCTACACCTTC.

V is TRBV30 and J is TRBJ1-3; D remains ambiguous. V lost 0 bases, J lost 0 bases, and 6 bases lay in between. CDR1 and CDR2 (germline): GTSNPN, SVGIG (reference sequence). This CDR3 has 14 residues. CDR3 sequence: CAWSVRISGNTIYF. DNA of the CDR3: TGTGCCTGGAGTGTACGGATCTCTGGAAACACCATATATTTT.

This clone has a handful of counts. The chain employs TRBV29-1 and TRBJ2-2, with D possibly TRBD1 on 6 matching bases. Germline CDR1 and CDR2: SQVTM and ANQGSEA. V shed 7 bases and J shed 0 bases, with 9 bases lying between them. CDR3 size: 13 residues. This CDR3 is CSAGTSNTGELFF. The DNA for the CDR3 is TGCAGCGCCGGGACATCGAACACCGGGGAGCTGTTTTTT.

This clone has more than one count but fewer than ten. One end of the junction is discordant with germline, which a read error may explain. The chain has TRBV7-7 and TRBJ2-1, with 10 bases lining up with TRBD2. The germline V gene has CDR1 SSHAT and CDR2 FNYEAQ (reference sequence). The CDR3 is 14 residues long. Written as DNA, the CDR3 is TGTGCTAGCAGCTCTGGACTAGCGGACAATGAGCAGTTCTTC. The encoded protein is CASSSGLADNEQFF.

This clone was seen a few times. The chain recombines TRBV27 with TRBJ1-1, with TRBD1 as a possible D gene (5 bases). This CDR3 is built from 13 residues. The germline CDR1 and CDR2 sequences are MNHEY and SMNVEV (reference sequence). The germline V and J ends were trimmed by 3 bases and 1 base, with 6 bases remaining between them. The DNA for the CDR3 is TGTGCCAGCAGTTTTCAGGGGAACACTGAAGCTTTCTTT. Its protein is CASSFQGNTEAFF.

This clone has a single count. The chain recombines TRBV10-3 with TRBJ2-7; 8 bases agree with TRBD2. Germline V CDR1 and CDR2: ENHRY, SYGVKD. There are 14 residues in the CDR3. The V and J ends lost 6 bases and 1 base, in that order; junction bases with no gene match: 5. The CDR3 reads CAISTSGDSYEQYF. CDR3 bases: TGTGCCATCAGCACTAGCGGCGATTCCTACGAGCAGTACTTC.

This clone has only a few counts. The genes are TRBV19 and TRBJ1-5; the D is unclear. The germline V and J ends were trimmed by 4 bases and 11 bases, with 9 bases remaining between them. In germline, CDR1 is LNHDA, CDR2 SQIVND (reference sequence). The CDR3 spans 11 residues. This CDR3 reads CASSNPRTQHF. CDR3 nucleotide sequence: TGTGCCAGTAGTAACCCCCGGACCCAGCATTTT.

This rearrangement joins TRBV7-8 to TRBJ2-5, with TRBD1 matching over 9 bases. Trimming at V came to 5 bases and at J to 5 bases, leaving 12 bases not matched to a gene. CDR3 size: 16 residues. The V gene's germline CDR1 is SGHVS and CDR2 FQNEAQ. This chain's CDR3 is CASSVSTGGSVETQYF. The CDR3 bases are TGTGCCAGCAGCGTATCGACAGGGGGTAGCGTGGAGACCCAGTACTTC.

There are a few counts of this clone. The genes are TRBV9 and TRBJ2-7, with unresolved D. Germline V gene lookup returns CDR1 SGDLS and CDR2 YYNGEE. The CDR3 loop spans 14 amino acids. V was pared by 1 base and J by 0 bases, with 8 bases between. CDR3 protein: CASSVRASSYEQYF. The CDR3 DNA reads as TGTGCCAGCAGCGTACGGGCTAGCTCCTACGAGCAGTACTTC.

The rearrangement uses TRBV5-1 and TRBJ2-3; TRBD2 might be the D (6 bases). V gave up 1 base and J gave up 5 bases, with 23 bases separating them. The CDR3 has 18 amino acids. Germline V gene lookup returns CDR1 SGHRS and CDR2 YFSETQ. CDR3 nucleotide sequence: TGCGCCAGCAGCTTGCATACTAAAGTTGGGGGGAACATAGATACGCAGTATTTT. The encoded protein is CASSLHTKVGGNIDTQYF.

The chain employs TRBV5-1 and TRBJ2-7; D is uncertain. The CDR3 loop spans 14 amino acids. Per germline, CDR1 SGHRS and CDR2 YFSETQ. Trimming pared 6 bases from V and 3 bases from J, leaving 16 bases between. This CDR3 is CASTHTSGDYEQYF. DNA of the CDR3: TGCGCCAGCACCCACACAAGTGGGGACTACGAGCAGTACTTC. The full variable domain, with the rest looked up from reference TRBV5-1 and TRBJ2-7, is KAGVTQTPRYLIKTRGQQVTLSCSPISGHRSVSWYQQTPGQGLQFLFEYFSETQRNKGNFPGRFSGRQFSNSRSEMNVSTLELGDSALYLCASTHTSGDYEQYFGPGTRLTVT.

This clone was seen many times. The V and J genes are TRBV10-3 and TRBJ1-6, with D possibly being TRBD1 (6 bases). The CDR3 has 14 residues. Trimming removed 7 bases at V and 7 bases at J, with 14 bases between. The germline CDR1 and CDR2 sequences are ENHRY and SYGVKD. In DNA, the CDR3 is TGTGCCATCACCGCCGGACAGACGAATTCACCCCTCCACTTT. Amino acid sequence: CAITAGQTNSPLHF.

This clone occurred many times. CDR3 nucleotide sequence: TGTGCCAGCAGGGCCGGGACAGTTAACATTCAGTACTTC. This gives the protein CASRAGTVNIQYF. This sequence joins TRBV28 and TRBJ2-4; 7 nucleotides line up with TRBD1. V was pared by 6 bases and J by 7 bases, with 6 bases of the junction left unmatched. Germline assignment: CDR1 MDHEN and CDR2 SYDVKM. CDR3 size: 13 residues.

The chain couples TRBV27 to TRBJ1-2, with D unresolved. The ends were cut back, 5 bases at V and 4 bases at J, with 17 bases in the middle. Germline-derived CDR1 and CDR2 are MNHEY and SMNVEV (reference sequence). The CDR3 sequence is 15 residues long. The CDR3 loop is CASSLTRDGGYGYTF. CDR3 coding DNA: TGTGCCAGCAGTCTCACCCGGGATGGTGGCTATGGCTACACCTTC.

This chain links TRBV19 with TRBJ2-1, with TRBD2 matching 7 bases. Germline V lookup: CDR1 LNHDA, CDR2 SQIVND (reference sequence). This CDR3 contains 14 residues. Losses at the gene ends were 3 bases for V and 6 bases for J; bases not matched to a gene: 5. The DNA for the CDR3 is TGTGCCAGTAGTATCGGGGACTACCTCAATGAGCAGTTCTTC. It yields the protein CASSIGDYLNEQFF.

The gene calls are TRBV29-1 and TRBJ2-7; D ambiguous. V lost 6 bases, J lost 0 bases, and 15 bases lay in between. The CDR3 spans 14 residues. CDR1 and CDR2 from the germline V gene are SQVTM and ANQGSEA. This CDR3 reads CSVRQSMSSYEQYF. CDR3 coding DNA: TGCAGCGTGAGGCAGTCTATGAGCTCCTACGAGCAGTACTTC.

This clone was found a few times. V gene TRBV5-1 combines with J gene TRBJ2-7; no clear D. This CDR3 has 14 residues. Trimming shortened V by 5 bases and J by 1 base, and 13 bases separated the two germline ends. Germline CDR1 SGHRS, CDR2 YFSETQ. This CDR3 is CASSDSGRSYEQYF. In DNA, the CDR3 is TGCGCCAGCAGTGACTCTGGGCGGTCCTACGAGCAGTACTTC. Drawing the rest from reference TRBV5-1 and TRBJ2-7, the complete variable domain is KAGVTQTPRYLIKTRGQQVTLSCSPISGHRSVSWYQQTPGQGLQFLFEYFSETQRNKGNFPGRFSGRQFSNSRSEMNVSTLELGDSALYLCASSDSGRSYEQYFGPGTRLTVT.

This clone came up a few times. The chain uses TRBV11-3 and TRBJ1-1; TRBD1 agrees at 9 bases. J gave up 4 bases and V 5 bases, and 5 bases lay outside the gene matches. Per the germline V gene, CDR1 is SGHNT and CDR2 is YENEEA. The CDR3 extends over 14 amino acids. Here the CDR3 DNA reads TGTGCCAGCAGCGCTAGGACAGGGGTCACTGAAGCTTTCTTT. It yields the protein CASSARTGVTEAFF.

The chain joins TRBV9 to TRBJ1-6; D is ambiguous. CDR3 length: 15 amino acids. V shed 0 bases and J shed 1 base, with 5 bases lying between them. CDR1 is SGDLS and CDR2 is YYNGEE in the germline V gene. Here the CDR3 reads CASSVDVSYNSPLHF. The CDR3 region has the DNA TGTGCCAGCAGCGTAGATGTATCCTATAATTCACCCCTCCACTTT.

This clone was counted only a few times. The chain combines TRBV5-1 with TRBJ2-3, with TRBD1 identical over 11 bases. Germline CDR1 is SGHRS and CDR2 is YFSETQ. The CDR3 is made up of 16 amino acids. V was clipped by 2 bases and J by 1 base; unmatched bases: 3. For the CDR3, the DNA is TGCGCCAGCAGCTTCGGACAGGGGGCGGGCACAGATACGCAGTATTTT. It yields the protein CASSFGQGAGTDTQYF.

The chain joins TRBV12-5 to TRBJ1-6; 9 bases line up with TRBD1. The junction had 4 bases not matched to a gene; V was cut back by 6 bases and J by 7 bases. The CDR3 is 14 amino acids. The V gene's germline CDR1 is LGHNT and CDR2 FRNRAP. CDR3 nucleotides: TGTGCTAGTGGACAGGGGGCTTCCAATTCACCCCTCCACTTT. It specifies CASGQGASNSPLHF.